This T cell receptor (beta chain) came from a study of cytomegalovirus exposure and HLA in healthy donors. Across the whole study: Earlier sequencing of about 200 million T cells yielded 100 million to 120 million unique TCR beta sequences. Some 85 million unique TCRs from HLA-typed donors were held in an early data release.

Use of 60 Vbeta and 13 Jbeta primers characterized the PCR. Only in-frame clones appear in the TCRdb table, and some are missing; sequencing was by immunoSEQ multiplex PCR. The sample lists 150,000 to 200,000 clones; 68% were seen once. Notes on this clone: The target antigen is unknown.

Overall study results and limits: An analysis that was carried out later associated approximately 17,000 TCR beta sequences with HLA alleles at 0.05 false discovery rate.

Germline CDR1 is SGHRS and CDR2 is YFSETQ. The CDR3 is 12 amino acids. V was shortened by 5 bases and J by 3 bases, with 7 bases between the two germline ends. The sequence came from a woman aged 18-29 years in good health and CMV-seropositive. Sequencing was done on a sample of PBMCs. The chain joins TRBV5-1 to TRBJ2-3; D is undetermined. For the CDR3, the DNA is TGCGCCAGCAGTCCTCCTACAGATACGCAGTATTTT. Its translation is CASSPPTDTQYF.